A few counts support the clone carrying this T cell receptor beta chain. Its target is not known. This record belongs to a study of CD8+CD57+ T cells in acquired aplastic anemia. Study overall: Average DNA yield from sorted CD4+ and CD8+ cells was approximately 3.2 ug. The study's findings and limits: Patients and healthy controls showed no significant CD8+ Simpson's diversity difference.

The template for TCR beta VDJ and CDR3 sequence profiling was genomic DNA. TCRdb independently ran MiXCR on the reads; one entry per CDR3 protein. Of approximately 190,000 distinct CDR3 sequences listed, less than 60% are singletons. The CDR3 covers 14 residues. V was trimmed by 1 base and J by 1 base, leaving 5 bases between them. Germline CDR1 and CDR2: LNHNV and YYDKDF (reference sequence). The authors sequenced patients whose flow cytometry had shown CD8+CD57+ cell expansion. The enrolled patients all had severe acquired aplastic anemia. Among the patients, none had received any therapy at the time of blood sampling.

The sequencing sample was made of sorted CD4+, CD8+, or CD8+CD57+ T cells (not recorded which) from PBMCs. The rearrangement joins TRBV15 to TRBJ1-5; D ambiguous. The origin of this receptor is a human donor with aplastic anemia. CDR3 sequence reads: CATSRVDSNQPQHF. The CDR3 DNA reads TGTGCCACCAGCAGAGTGGACAGCAATCAGCCCCAGCATTTT.